Below, 2 T cell receptor beta chains from the same sample are listed, as sequenced in a study of cytomegalovirus exposure and HLA in healthy donors. Produced via immunoSEQ multiplex PCR; TCRdb's table is partial and in-frame only. This table has more than 120,000 clones, approximately 86% appearing once. Sequences were obtained from PBMCs. These receptors were obtained from a man aged 18 to 35 in good health and CMV-seropositive.

This chain joins TRBV27 and TRBJ1-6; 8 bases align to TRBD1. CDR3 length: 15 residues. V was pared by 5 bases and J by 10 bases, with 10 bases of the junction left unmatched. Germline V gives CDR1 MNHEY, CDR2 SMNVEV (reference sequence). The CDR3 bases are TGTGCCAGCAGTCTGGGGCAGGGGGCAAACTCACCCCTCCACTTT. Its translation: CASSLGQGANSPLHF.

The chain joins TRBV27 to TRBJ2-3; the match to TRBD2 covers 9 bases. CDR3 length: 17 residues. With 4 bases clipped from V and 6 bases from J, the junction kept 14 bases outside the gene matches. Germline-derived CDR1 and CDR2 are MNHEY and SMNVEV (reference sequence). The CDR3 sequence: CASSSPGVAGAADTQYF. DNA of the CDR3: TGTGCCAGCAGTTCCCCCGGGGTAGCGGGAGCCGCTGATACGCAGTATTTT.